Below are 30 T cell receptor beta chains sequenced from a single sample in a study of T cell changes during pregnancy in multiple sclerosis. Produced via immunoSEQ multiplex PCR; TCRdb's table is partial and in-frame only. This table holds roughly 60,000 clones, about nine tenths found once. Sample: peripheral blood, taken in the second trimester of pregnancy. These receptors were taken from a female donor with multiple sclerosis, enrolled in a pregnancy study.

CDR3 amino acids: CASSIRDRDPYEQYF. In DNA form, the CDR3 reads TGTGCCAGTAGTATCCGGGACAGAGACCCCTACGAGCAGTACTTC. The chain has TRBV19 and TRBJ2-7; TRBD1 matches 7 bases. With 3 bases clipped from V and 2 bases from J, the junction kept 7 bases outside the gene matches. CDR1 is LNHDA and CDR2 is SQIVND in the germline V gene (reference sequence). This CDR3 comprises 15 residues.

This chain joins TRBV7-6 and TRBJ2-2; no clear D gene. Germline CDR1 and CDR2: SGHVS and FNYEAQ. The CDR3 has 15 amino acids. V dropped 1 base and J dropped 4 bases, with 10 bases sitting between them. CDR3 DNA: TGTGCCAGCAGCTTAGTTATTGGGCTCACCGGGGAGCTGTTTTTT. Translated, it gives CASSLVIGLTGELFF.

The chain is built from TRBV11-2 and TRBJ2-5, with 9 bases that match TRBD1. V dropped 5 bases and J dropped 7; count of bases not matched to a gene: 2. This CDR3 is built from 12 residues. Germline V gives CDR1 SGHAT, CDR2 FQNNGV. CDR3 sequence: CASSRTGVTQYF. CDR3 sequence (DNA): TGTGCCAGCAGCAGGACAGGGGTGACCCAGTACTTC.

The chain joins TRBV5-1 to TRBJ1-4; possible D gene TRBD1, 5 bases. Trimming left V 9 bases short and J 0 bases short, with 15 bases between. Germline values: CDR1 SGHRS, CDR2 YFSETQ. This CDR3 region has 15 residues. The CDR3 here is CATTRDGATNEKLFF. The CDR3, as DNA: TGCGCCACCACGCGGGACGGTGCAACTAATGAAAAACTGTTTTTT.

This chain connects TRBV9 to TRBJ2-1, with D possibly being TRBD2 (5 bases). The CDR3 totals 11 residues. Germline lookup yields CDR1 SGDLS and CDR2 YYNGEE. V lost 3 bases to trimming and J lost 12 bases, with 10 bases between them. CDR3 in DNA: TGTGCCAGCAGCGCGAATGGAGGGCAGTTCTTC. This sequence encodes CASSANGGQFF.

The chain carries TRBV14 and TRBJ2-2, with 9 bases matching TRBD1. The CDR3 has 17 residues. CDR1 is SGHDN and CDR2 is FVKESK in the germline V gene. V was clipped by 4 bases and J by 5 bases; unmatched bases: 11. DNA of the CDR3: TGTGCCAGCAGCCCAACGCCGGGACAGGGTGGAACCGGGGAGCTGTTTTTT. This sequence encodes CASSPTPGQGGTGELFF.

The genes are TRBV28 and TRBJ1-2, with 9 bases that match TRBD1. The germline V gene has CDR1 MDHEN and CDR2 SYDVKM. V trimming: 8 bases; J trimming: 6 bases; junction bases outside the gene matches: 10. This CDR3 region has 14 residues. CDR3 in DNA: TGTGCCAGCGCATGGGACAGGGAGGTAAATGGCTACACCTTC. This sequence encodes CASAWDREVNGYTF.

The chain employs TRBV7-2 and TRBJ2-7; 11 nucleotides agree with TRBD1. CDR1 is SGHTA, CDR2 FQGNSA, per germline. The CDR3 is 17 residues long. V shed 1 base and J 6 bases; nucleotides not matched to a gene: 11. This chain's CDR3 is CASSLGAPGQGVGEQYF. As DNA, the CDR3 is TGTGCCAGCAGCTTAGGGGCTCCGGGACAGGGGGTCGGCGAGCAGTACTTC.

Written as DNA, the CDR3 is TGCGCCAGCAGCCCCCAACTAGCGGAGACCGACAATGAGCAGTTCTTC. This codes for CASSPQLAETDNEQFF. V gene TRBV5-1 combines with J gene TRBJ2-1; TRBD2 matches 8 bases. J lost 5 bases, V lost 4 bases, and 11 bases had no gene match. Germline CDR1 is SGHRS and CDR2 is YFSETQ. The CDR3 loop spans 16 amino acids. The full variable domain, in which reference TRBV5-1 and TRBJ2-1 provide the parts outside the CDR3, is KAGVTQTPRYLIKTRGQQVTLSCSPISGHRSVSWYQQTPGQGLQFLFEYFSETQRNKGNFPGRFSGRQFSNSRSEMNVSTLELGDSALYLCASSPQLAETDNEQFFGPGTRLTVL.

This rearrangement joins TRBV27 to TRBJ2-2; 11 bases agree with TRBD2. The length of the CDR3 is 16 residues. Germline CDR1 is MNHEY and CDR2 is SMNVEV (reference sequence). Germline trimming cut 5 bases from V and 4 bases from J; bases unmatched to any gene: 6. The CDR3, as DNA: TGTGCCAGCAGTGCTAGCGGGAGGCCTGGCACCGGGGAGCTGTTTTTT. This gives the protein CASSASGRPGTGELFF.

The chain employs TRBV27 and TRBJ1-1, with D uncertain. Germline V gene sequence: CDR1 MNHEY, CDR2 SMNVEV (reference sequence). Trimming removed 5 bases at V and 4 bases at J, with 14 bases between. The CDR3 extends over 14 amino acids. The CDR3 here is CASSPGGMPTEAFF. DNA of the CDR3: TGTGCCAGCAGTCCCGGAGGCATGCCCACTGAAGCTTTCTTT.

The chain employs TRBV7-8 and TRBJ1-3; 8 nucleotides line up with TRBD1. V lost 4 bases, J lost 0 bases, and 2 bases stayed unmatched. The CDR3 has 15 residues. Germline assignment: CDR1 SGHVS and CDR2 FQNEAQ. Written as DNA, the CDR3 is TGTGCCAGCAGCTGGGACAGGAGCTCTGGAAACACCATATATTTT. Amino acid sequence: CASSWDRSSGNTIYF.

The chain uses TRBV11-2 and TRBJ2-1; 8 bases agree with TRBD1. The CDR3 runs to 13 residues. J gave up 7 bases and V 4 bases, and 3 bases lay outside the gene matches. Germline CDR1 and CDR2: SGHAT and FQNNGV. The CDR3 spells CASSSNRGNEQFF. CDR3 sequence (DNA): TGTGCCAGCAGCTCCAACAGGGGGAATGAGCAGTTCTTC. Full variable domain (rest looked up from reference TRBV11-2 and TRBJ2-1): EAGVAQSPRYKIIEKRQSVAFWCNPISGHATLYWYQQILGQGPKLLIQFQNNGVVDDSQLPKDRFSAERLKGVDSTLKIQPAKLEDSAVYLCASSSNRGNEQFFGPGTRLTVL.

The rearrangement links TRBV5-1 to TRBJ2-7; a possible D gene is TRBD1 (5 bases). This CDR3 is 17 amino acids long. Trimming pared 1 base from V and 0 bases from J, leaving 17 bases between. The germline V gene encodes CDR1 SGHRS and CDR2 YFSETQ. CDR3 sequence: CASSLMSRPDSSYEQYF. The CDR3 coding sequence is TGCGCCAGCAGCTTGATGAGTAGACCCGACAGCTCCTACGAGCAGTACTTC.

The chain links TRBV9 to TRBJ2-7, with 8 bases that match TRBD2. This CDR3 contains 12 residues. V shed 4 bases and J 4 bases; nucleotides not matched to a gene: 1. From germline, CDR1 is SGDLS and CDR2 YYNGEE. CDR3 region: CASSPGGYEQYF. CDR3 in DNA: TGTGCCAGCAGCCCGGGGGGGTACGAGCAGTACTTC.

V is TRBV7-8 and J is TRBJ1-3; 7 bases match TRBD1. This CDR3 spans 15 amino acids. Trimming at V came to 5 bases and at J to 0 bases, leaving 4 bases not matched to a gene. The V gene's germline CDR1 is SGHVS and CDR2 FQNEAQ. The CDR3 DNA follows: TGTGCCAGCAGCCCGGGACAGACCTCTGGAAACACCATATATTTT. It encodes CASSPGQTSGNTIYF.

The chain is built from TRBV5-1 and TRBJ1-1, with 10 bases lining up with TRBD1. Germline V lookup: CDR1 SGHRS, CDR2 YFSETQ. The CDR3 runs 18 residues. The V segment lost 1 base and the J segment 7 bases; nucleotides outside the gene matches: 16. The CDR3 DNA reads as TGCGCCAGCAGCTTGTACTTTCTCTGGGGACAGGGGCCTCGTGAAGCTTTCTTT. As protein: CASSLYFLWGQGPREAFF.

The V call is TRBV7-9, the J call TRBJ2-1; 9 bases map to TRBD2. The CDR3 has 15 residues. The V gene end was trimmed by 6 bases and the J gene end by 3 bases; junction bases not matched to a gene: 6. In germline, CDR1 is SEHNR, CDR2 FQNEAQ (reference sequence). CDR3 coding DNA: TGTGCCAGCAGTAGTAGCGGGAGTCGCTACAATGAGCAGTTCTTC. As protein: CASSSSGSRYNEQFF.

Comment on this clone: Germline and junction disagree at one end, which may indicate a read error. V gene TRBV7-7 combines with J gene TRBJ2-7; 8 bases are a match to TRBD1. Germline V gives CDR1 SSHAT, CDR2 FNYEAQ (reference sequence). The CDR3 spans 15 residues. CDR3 sequence (DNA): TGTGCTAGCAGCCGAGGACAGGGAGTAACCTACGAGCAGTACTTC. It codes for CASSRGQGVTYEQYF.

This sequence joins TRBV2 and TRBJ1-5; no clear D. V was trimmed by 6 bases and J by 7 bases, leaving 13 bases between them. This CDR3 has 13 residues. Germline loops: CDR1 SNHLY, CDR2 FYNNEI. The CDR3 region has the DNA TGTGCCAGCAGGTTCGGACTCCCCCAGCCCCAGCATTTT. The encoded protein is CASRFGLPQPQHF.

The chain combines TRBV10-2 with TRBJ2-7, with TRBD2 matching over 12 bases. V gave up 5 bases and J gave up 5 bases; unmatched junction bases: 4. This CDR3 is 14 amino acids long. The germline V gene has CDR1 WSHSY and CDR2 SAAADI. CDR3: CASSLTSGSHEQYF. The CDR3 coding sequence is TGCGCCAGCAGTTTGACTAGCGGGAGCCACGAGCAGTACTTC.

The chain employs TRBV5-6 and TRBJ2-1, with 9 bases identical to TRBD1. The CDR3 covers 14 residues. Germline-derived CDR1 and CDR2 are SGHDT and YYEEEE. Unmatched junction bases numbered 7, after V lost 3 bases and J lost 9 bases. CDR3 nucleotides: TGTGCCAGCAGCTGGGTGGGACAGGGTAGTGAGCAGTTCTTC. This codes for CASSWVGQGSEQFF. The full variable domain, its missing parts supplied by reference TRBV5-6 and TRBJ2-1, is DAGVTQSPTHLIKTRGQQVTLRCSPKSGHDTVSWYQQALGQGPQFIFQYYEEEERQRGNFPDRFSGHQFPNYSSELNVNALLLGDSALYLCASSWVGQGSEQFFGPGTRLTVL.

The chain uses TRBV5-5 and TRBJ2-7, with 9 bases that match TRBD1. The CDR3 contains 13 residues. The germline V gene encodes CDR1 SGHKS and CDR2 YYEKEE (reference sequence). V gave up 4 bases and J gave up 5 bases; unmatched junction bases: 4. The CDR3 sequence: CASSKGTGNEQYF. The CDR3 bases are TGTGCCAGCAGCAAGGGGACAGGGAACGAGCAGTACTTC.

The rearrangement joins TRBV27 to TRBJ1-1; no firm D call. With 7 bases removed from V and 1 base from J, the gap between germline ends came to 7 bases. Germline V CDR1 and CDR2: MNHEY, SMNVEV (reference sequence). The length of the CDR3 is 12 residues. The CDR3 loop is CASISGNTEAFF. CDR3 nucleotides: TGTGCCAGCATCTCAGGGAACACTGAAGCTTTCTTT.

The sample holds one count of this clone. This chain uses TRBV19 with TRBJ1-5; 7 nucleotides align to TRBD1. CDR1 is LNHDA and CDR2 is SQIVND in the germline V gene (reference sequence). V dropped 5 bases and J dropped 1; count of bases not matched to a gene: 5. The CDR3 is made up of 15 amino acids. The CDR3 loop is CASSPRQGSNQPQHF. The CDR3 DNA sequence: TGTGCCAGTAGTCCCCGACAGGGCAGCAATCAGCCCCAGCATTTT.

CDR3 in amino acids: CASSPAGQNTGELFF. CDR3 nucleotide sequence: TGCGCCAGCAGCCCAGCGGGACAGAACACCGGGGAGCTGTTTTTT. The chain employs TRBV5-1 and TRBJ2-2; D possibly corresponds to TRBD2 (7 bases). The CDR3 runs 15 residues. The germline gives CDR1 SGHRS, CDR2 YFSETQ. V lost 4 bases, J lost 1 base, and 11 bases lay in between.

The CDR3 region is CASSPISGRGTDTQYF. DNA for the CDR3: TGTGCCAGCAGCCCCATTAGCGGGAGAGGCACAGATACGCAGTATTTT. This rearrangement joins TRBV28 to TRBJ2-3; 9 bases line up with TRBD2. This CDR3 has 16 amino acids. V was clipped by 6 bases and J by 1 base; unmatched bases: 8. Germline CDR1 MDHEN, CDR2 SYDVKM.

The chain links TRBV6-1 to TRBJ1-1; tentatively, D is TRBD1 (6 bases). The CDR3 is 12 residues long. From germline, CDR1 is MNHNS and CDR2 SASEGT. V was pared by 8 bases and J by 7 bases, with 14 bases between. This CDR3 reads CASRTMDSEAFF. CDR3 DNA: TGTGCCAGCCGAACCATGGACAGTGAAGCTTTCTTT.

The chain uses TRBV28 and TRBJ2-7; maybe TRBD2 (6 bases). The CDR3 loop spans 16 amino acids. CDR1 and CDR2 (germline): MDHEN, SYDVKM. V shed 3 bases and J shed 2 bases, with 17 bases lying between them. The chain's CDR3 is CASSLSRGSGTYEQYF. The CDR3 DNA is TGTGCCAGCAGTTTGTCAAGGGGTAGCGGAACCTACGAGCAGTACTTC.

The gene calls are TRBV6-6 and TRBJ2-3; D is possibly TRBD1 (5 bases). The CDR3 has 13 residues. The V end lost 2 bases, the J end lost 4 bases, and 7 bases lay between the germline ends. Looked up from germline, CDR1 is MNHNY and CDR2 is SVGAGI (reference sequence). The DNA for the CDR3 is TGTGCCAGCAGTTACCAGGGATCAGATACGCAGTATTTT. This gives the protein CASSYQGSDTQYF.